This is a list of T cell receptor beta chains from one sample in a study of shared clonotypes between healthy human individuals. Measured with immunoSEQ multiplex PCR; TCRdb has only the in-frame clones, and not every one. The sample contains about 990,000 clones, around 78% of which appear only once. The sequencing input was memory CD4+ T cells from PBMCs. Receptors were obtained from a man between 18 and 35 years old in good health. Some clones in this sample may be carry-over from other donors' samples. CDR3s include the opening cysteine and the closing phenylalanine or tryptophan. D genes are given only for firm matches. Clone size is stated in some rows and not others, as once, few, many or a class when expanded.

V,J,size,D,CDR3,DNA
TRBV11-2,TRBJ2-5,NA,NA,CAISFDLLRLTETQYF,TGTGCCATATCATTTGACCTGTTACGGCTTACCGAGACCCAGTACTTC
TRBV7-9,TRBJ1-2,NA,NA,CASSPGSQGYGYTF,TGTGCCAGCAGCCCAGGGTCCCAAGGCTATGGCTACACCTTC
TRBV2,TRBJ2-2,NA,NA,CASSEIAETGELFF,TGTGCCAGCAGTGAGATAGCGGAGACCGGGGAGCTGTTTTTT
TRBV6-5,TRBJ2-1,NA,TRBD2,CASSYGGSGSGNEQFF,TGTGCCAGCAGTTACGGGGGGAGCGGGAGCGGGAATGAGCAGTTCTTC
TRBV4-1,TRBJ2-1,many,NA,CASSQEGQGWYNEQFF,TGCGCCAGCAGCCAAGAGGGGCAGGGTTGGTACAATGAGCAGTTCTTC
TRBV5-5,TRBJ2-5,NA,NA,CASSLILLGWETQYF,TGTGCCAGCAGCTTGATCTTGCTAGGATGGGAGACCCAGTACTTC
TRBV10-1,TRBJ2-5,NA,TRBD2,CASAYGTRNRETQYF,TGCGCCAGCGCTTATGGGACTAGGAATCGAGAGACCCAGTACTTC
TRBV2,TRBJ2-3,NA,TRBD2,CARVKPGLAGEDTQYF,TGTGCCAGGGTTAAACCGGGACTAGCGGGAGAGGATACGCAGTATTTT
TRBV30,TRBJ2-1,NA,NA,CAWAHGNEQFF,TGTGCCTGGGCCCATGGAAATGAGCAGTTCTTC
TRBV19,TRBJ2-2,NA,NA,CASSIRRQGGTGELFF,TGTGCCAGTAGTATTCGGAGGCAGGGAGGCACCGGGGAGCTGTTTTTT
TRBV7-2,TRBJ2-5,NA,TRBD2,CASSFPLAGGETQYF,TGTGCCAGCAGCTTCCCACTAGCGGGAGGGGAGACCCAGTACTTC
TRBV11-2,TRBJ1-5,NA,TRBD1,CASSYSGTGGRQPQHF,TGTGCCAGCAGTTACTCCGGGACAGGGGGCCGGCAGCCCCAGCATTTT
TRBV9,TRBJ1-3,NA,NA,CASSVGGSSSGNTIYF,TGTGCCAGCAGCGTAGGTGGAAGCAGCTCTGGAAACACCATATATTTT
TRBV5-1,TRBJ2-1,once,NA,CASSLDLVSGEQFF,TGCGCCAGCAGCTTGGATCTAGTATCGGGTGAGCAGTTCTTC
TRBV25-1,TRBJ1-2,NA,NA,CASSDRLGGGYTF,TGTGCCAGCAGTGACCGATTGGGGGGCGGCTACACCTTC
TRBV7-2,TRBJ2-3,NA,NA,CAIPGQSTDTQYF,TGTGCCATCCCGGGACAAAGCACAGATACGCAGTATTTT
TRBV7-2,TRBJ2-3,NA,TRBD1,CASSWGQGADTQYF,TGTGCCAGCAGCTGGGGACAGGGAGCAGATACGCAGTATTTT
TRBV7-2,TRBJ2-1,once,NA,CASSPVGGAYNEQFF,TGTGCCAGCAGCCCCGTAGGGGGGGCATACAATGAGCAGTTCTTC
TRBV19,TRBJ2-3,NA,NA,CASSIKGTSTDTQYF,TGTGCCAGTAGCATAAAAGGGACTAGCACAGATACGCAGTATTTT
TRBV10-3,TRBJ2-3,NA,NA,CAISDTRGADTQYF,TGTGCCATCAGTGACACACGGGGTGCAGATACGCAGTATTTT
TRBV7-8,TRBJ2-5,NA,NA,CASSLATGVGETQYF,TGTGCCAGCAGCTTAGCGACGGGAGTCGGAGAGACCCAGTACTTC
TRBV5-4,TRBJ2-7,NA,TRBD2,CASSLAILAGGPEEQYF,TGTGCCAGCAGCTTGGCGATACTAGCGGGAGGGCCGGAGGAGCAGTACTTC
TRBV9,TRBJ1-2,few,TRBD1,CASSPQQGSGGYTF,TGTGCCAGCAGCCCCCAACAGGGGTCGGGGGGCTACACCTTC
TRBV28,TRBJ1-4,NA,NA,CASSGGGSAEKLFF,TGTGCCAGCTCCGGGGGGGGTAGTGCTGAAAAACTGTTTTTT
TRBV5-1,TRBJ2-1,many,TRBD2,CASSLLGLAASYNEQFF,TGCGCCAGCAGCTTGTTAGGACTAGCGGCCTCCTACAATGAGCAGTTCTTC
TRBV7-9,TRBJ1-2,once,TRBD1,CASSDQDRVDYGYTF,TGTGCCAGCAGCGATCAGGACAGGGTTGACTATGGCTACACCTTC
TRBV28,TRBJ1-1,few,TRBD1,CASSYRGPEAFF,TGTGCCAGCAGTTACAGGGGGCCTGAAGCTTTCTTT
TRBV2,TRBJ1-2,NA,NA,CASQQGSGNYGYTF,TGTGCCAGCCAACAGGGCTCGGGGAACTATGGCTACACCTTC
TRBV10-3,TRBJ2-3,few,TRBD2,CAISLAVSTDTQYF,TGTGCCATCAGTCTAGCGGTTAGCACAGATACGCAGTATTTT
TRBV19,TRBJ1-1,NA,NA,CASRKKGSHTEAFF,TGTGCCAGTAGGAAGAAGGGGTCTCACACTGAAGCTTTCTTT
TRBV5-1,TRBJ1-1,NA,NA,CASSGGSVNTEAFF,TGCGCCAGCAGCGGGGGGTCAGTGAACACTGAAGCTTTCTTT
TRBV5-1,TRBJ1-1,NA,NA,CASSFQGPNTEAFF,TGCGCCAGCAGCTTTCAGGGACCGAACACTGAAGCTTTCTTT
TRBV5-6,TRBJ2-7,few,TRBD1,CASSSTNRGLSYEQYF,TGTGCCAGCAGCTCAACCAACAGGGGGCTTTCCTACGAGCAGTACTTC
TRBV29-1,TRBJ1-1,NA,NA,CMTTWGTEAFF,TGCATGACCACATGGGGAACTGAAGCTTTCTTT
TRBV5-1,TRBJ2-7,NA,TRBD2,CASTFGAGGLSEQYF,TGCGCCAGCACCTTTGGTGCGGGAGGGCTGAGCGAGCAGTACTTC
TRBV18,TRBJ1-1,NA,NA,CASSQYGALNTEAFF,TGTGCCAGCTCACAATACGGGGCTCTGAACACTGAAGCTTTCTTT
TRBV28,TRBJ1-4,few,NA,CASRSGTLDEKLFF,TGTGCCAGCAGATCCGGGACGCTGGATGAAAAACTGTTTTTT
TRBV10-3,TRBJ2-5,NA,TRBD2,CAISDGSGRRAETQYF,TGTGCCATCAGTGACGGTAGCGGGAGAAGGGCAGAGACCCAGTACTTC
TRBV28,TRBJ2-3,NA,NA,CASSLAAFLSHTQYF,TGTGCCAGCAGTTTAGCAGCGTTCCTCTCCCATACGCAGTATTTT
TRBV11-1,TRBJ2-4,NA,NA,CASSVTQAKNIQYF,TGTGCCAGCAGTGTTACCCAAGCCAAAAACATTCAGTACTTC
TRBV30,TRBJ1-2,few,NA,CAWDLTGTYGYTF,TGTGCCTGGGACCTGACAGGAACTTATGGCTACACCTTC
TRBV30,TRBJ2-1,NA,NA,CAWSVLRLQFF,TGTGCCTGGAGTGTACTACGGCTCCAGTTCTTC
TRBV5-1,TRBJ1-4,NA,TRBD1,CASSFSRDSEATNEKLFF,TGCGCCAGCAGCTTTAGCCGGGACAGCGAAGCAACTAATGAAAAACTGTTTTTT
TRBV9,TRBJ1-3,NA,TRBD1,CASSTSGTGAGNTIYF,TGTGCCAGCAGCACATCCGGGACAGGGGCCGGAAACACCATATATTTT
TRBV18,TRBJ2-5,once,TRBD1,CASSPTGGRQETQYF,TGTGCCAGCTCCCCCACAGGGGGTCGCCAAGAGACCCAGTACTTC
TRBV30,TRBJ1-2,NA,NA,CAWKAGQLYGYTF,TGTGCCTGGAAAGCTGGACAGCTCTATGGCTACACCTTC
TRBV5-1,TRBJ2-7,NA,NA,CASSLEQGSYEQYF,TGCGCCAGCAGCTTGGAACAGGGATCCTACGAGCAGTACTTC
TRBV19,TRBJ2-1,NA,NA,CASSIVSSSLYNEQFF,TGTGCCAGTAGTATTGTATCTAGCAGCCTCTACAATGAGCAGTTCTTC
TRBV5-1,TRBJ2-5,NA,NA,CASSFTGGAGETQYF,TGCGCCAGCAGCTTCACTGGGGGAGCGGGTGAGACCCAGTACTTC
TRBV18,TRBJ1-1,NA,NA,CASSPSTNTEAFF,TGTGCCAGCTCACCCTCCACGAACACTGAAGCTTTCTTT
TRBV4-1,TRBJ2-5,few,TRBD2,CASSQASVAGAETQYF,TGCGCCAGCAGCCAGGCCTCGGTTGCGGGAGCGGAGACCCAGTACTTC
TRBV4-2,TRBJ2-7,NA,TRBD1,CASSPSGQGNEQYF,TGTGCCAGCAGCCCTTCGGGACAGGGAAACGAGCAGTACTTC